The T cell receptor (beta chain) described here comes from a study of PD-1 blockade in classical Hodgkin lymphoma. Assay: immunoSEQ multiplex PCR; the TCRdb copy retains only in-frame clones and omits some. Altogether 65,000 to 95,000 clones are present, approximately 88% being singletons, with the ten largest covering roughly a fifth. Of note for this clone: The antigen is unknown.

Study results and caveats: While CD8+ TCR diversity did not rise significantly by C4D1, CD4+ TCR diversity did. The baseline diversity of complete responders showed similarity to that of newly diagnosed patients.

Exposure to brentuximab vedotin varied, and each patient had relapsed following autologous stem cell transplantation. The receptor's source is a human donor with classical Hodgkin lymphoma. The specimen was peripheral blood mononuclear cells (PBMCs), collected at baseline.

The CDR3 bases are TGTGCCAGCAGCTTAGGGGGTTCCTACAATGAGCAGTTCTTC. Translating gives CASSLGGSYNEQFF. The chain is built from TRBV7-9 and TRBJ2-1; D gene ambiguous. The ends were cut back, 1 base at V and 1 base at J, with 5 bases in the middle. From germline, CDR1 is SEHNR and CDR2 FQNEAQ (reference sequence). CDR3 length equals 14 residues.